The 13 T cell receptor beta chains below were found in one sample sequenced in a study of blood T cells in healthy people across ages. Sample-barcoded 5' priming and a J-beta primer mix drove a second PCR of about 7 to 12 cycles. TCRdb re-analysed the 5' RACE reads in MiXCR, keeping a single row per CDR3 protein. The data show 1 million or so distinct CDR3 sequences, around 43% seen once. Specimen: blood. The receptor source for this set is a woman aged 55-69 years in good health.

The V gene is TRBV12-3 or TRBV12-4, the J gene TRBJ2-3; D possibly corresponds to TRBD2 (6 bases). This CDR3 has 13 residues. V was pared by 2 bases and J by 5 bases, with 8 bases between. CDR3 residues: CASSLFSGDTQYF. Here the CDR3 DNA reads TGTGCCAGCAGTTTATTTAGCGGAGATACGCAGTATTTT.

V and J are TRBV6-2 or TRBV6-3 and TRBJ2-7, with 14 bases aligning to TRBD2. V lost 4 bases, J lost 3 bases, and 8 bases stayed unmatched. The germline CDR1 and CDR2 sequences are MNHEY and SVGEGT. The CDR3 runs 17 residues. CDR3 sequence reads: CASSWTSGRPINYEQYF. The CDR3 DNA reads TGTGCCAGCAGTTGGACTAGCGGGAGGCCCATAAACTACGAGCAGTACTTC.

This rearrangement joins TRBV5-1 to TRBJ2-6; TRBD1 is a possible D gene (5 bases). With 5 bases removed from V and 0 bases from J, the gap between germline ends came to 15 bases. The CDR3 loop spans 17 amino acids. CDR1 is SGHRS, CDR2 YFSETQ, per germline. The CDR3 here is CASSFIPQGSGANVLTF. The CDR3 DNA follows: TGCGCCAGCAGTTTTATTCCCCAGGGCTCTGGGGCCAACGTCCTGACTTTC.

V usage is TRBV14 and J usage is TRBJ2-4; a possible D gene is TRBD2 (5 bases). The CDR3 contains 15 residues. CDR1 is SGHDN, CDR2 FVKESK, per germline. Between the trimmed V and J ends, which lost 0 bases and 13 bases, there was a span of 19 bases. The CDR3 loop reads CASSQESSVLWEQYF. The CDR3 nucleotides are TGTGCCAGCAGCCAAGAAAGTAGCGTCCTGTGGGAGCAGTACTTC.

The chain carries TRBV20-1 and TRBJ1-4; D gene uncertain. Germline-derived CDR1 and CDR2 are DFQATT and SNEGSKA (reference sequence). The length of the CDR3 is 11 residues. V lost 5 bases, J lost 8 bases, and 9 bases lay in between. CDR3 sequence (DNA): TGCAGTGCTTCCAAAGAGGAAAAACTGTTTTTT. Translated: CSASKEEKLFF.

This chain links TRBV7-9 with TRBJ2-5; no clear D gene. Matching the DNA end better, TRBJ2-7 makes the J call doubtful. Germline CDR1 and CDR2: SEHNR and FQNEAQ (reference sequence). CDR3 length equals 16 residues. The CDR3 region is CASSLMVLASTYEQYF. As DNA, the CDR3 is TGTGCCAGCAGCTTAATGGTCTTAGCTAGTACCTACGAGCAGTACTTC.

This rearrangement joins TRBV12-3 or TRBV12-4 to TRBJ2-1; 9 bases align to TRBD2. V lost 5 bases and J lost 5; bases outside the gene matches: 10. The CDR3 is 16 residues long. As DNA, the CDR3 is TGTGCCAGCAGTCCCCGTCGCGTAGCGGGAGACAATGAGCAGTTCTTC. Protein: CASSPRRVAGDNEQFF.

This clonotype showed up just a few times. The J gene is TRBJ2-3, the V gene TRBV11-1; D tentatively fits TRBD1 or TRBD2 (5 bases each). The CDR3 length is 15 residues. Germline values: CDR1 SGHAT, CDR2 FQDESV (reference sequence). V lost 6 bases and J lost 6, with 19 bases in between. CDR3 coding DNA: TGTGCCAGCAGGCCCAACGTCGGGACCCCGGATACGCAGTATTTT. This translates into CASRPNVGTPDTQYF.

The chain has TRBV3-1 and TRBJ2-7, with TRBD1 identical over 9 bases. The CDR3 length is 14 residues. J was trimmed by 5 bases and V by 3 bases; bases with no gene match: 5. Germline CDR1 is LGHDT and CDR2 is YNNKEL (reference sequence). For the CDR3, the DNA is TGTGCCAGCAGCCAGGGGTACAGGGGGCACGAGCAGTACTTC. The encoded protein is CASSQGYRGHEQYF.

A word on this clonotype: A junction end diverges from the germline sequence, so it may reflect a read error. This chain links TRBV9 with TRBJ2-6; maybe TRBD1 (5 bases). Germline V lookup: CDR1 SGDLS, CDR2 YYNGEE. CDR3 length equals 15 residues. The CDR3 spells CASSTVVSGANVRTF. CDR3 coding DNA: TGTGCCAGCAGCACCGTAGTGTCTGGGGCCAACGTCCGGACTTTC. The complete variable domain, with remaining parts taken from reference TRBV9 and TRBJ2-6, reads DSGVTQTPKHLITATGQRVTLRCSPRSGDLSVYWYQQSLDQGLQFLIQYYNGEERAKGNILERFSAQQFPDLHSELNLSSLELGDSALYFCASSTVVSGANVRTFGAGSRLTVL.

The CDR3, as DNA: TGCAGTGCTGTGGCGGTGAACACTGAAGCTTTCTTT. It translates to CSAVAVNTEAFF. The chain carries TRBV20-1 and TRBJ1-1, with D unclear. V was clipped by 5 bases and J by 0 bases, with 7 bases between them. The CDR3 spans 12 residues. Germline values: CDR1 DFQATT, CDR2 SNEGSKA (reference sequence).

This chain connects TRBV7-6 to TRBJ2-5, with 10 bases that match TRBD1. TRBJ2-7 matches the DNA end more closely, so the J call is doubtful. This CDR3 spans 13 amino acids. Germline-derived CDR1 and CDR2 are SGHVS and FNYEAQ. Here the CDR3 DNA reads TGTGCCAGCAGCTTAGGGGACAGGGGCGAGCAGTACTTC. This codes for CASSLGDRGEQYF.

There are a few counts of this clonotype. The chain has TRBV7-3 and TRBJ2-3; 7 bases map to TRBD2. J lost 1 base, V lost 6 bases, and 13 bases had no gene match. CDR1 is SGHTA, CDR2 FQGTGA, per germline. The CDR3 is 17 residues long. The CDR3 here is CASSSRTSGARTDTQYF. The CDR3 nucleotides are TGTGCCAGCAGTTCCCGGACTAGTGGGGCTCGCACAGATACGCAGTATTTT.